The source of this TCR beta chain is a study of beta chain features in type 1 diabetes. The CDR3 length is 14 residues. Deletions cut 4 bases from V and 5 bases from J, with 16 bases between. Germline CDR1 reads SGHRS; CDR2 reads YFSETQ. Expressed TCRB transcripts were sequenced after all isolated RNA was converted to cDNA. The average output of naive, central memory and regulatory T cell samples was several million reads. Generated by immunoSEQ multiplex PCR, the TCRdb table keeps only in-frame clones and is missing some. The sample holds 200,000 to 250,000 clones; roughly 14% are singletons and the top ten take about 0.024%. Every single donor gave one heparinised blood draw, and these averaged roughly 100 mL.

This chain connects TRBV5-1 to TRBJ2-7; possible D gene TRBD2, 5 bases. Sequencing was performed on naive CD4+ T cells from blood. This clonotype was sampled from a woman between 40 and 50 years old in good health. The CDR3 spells CASSPGRRTHEQYF. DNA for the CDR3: TGCGCCAGCAGCCCGGGCAGGAGGACCCACGAGCAGTACTTC. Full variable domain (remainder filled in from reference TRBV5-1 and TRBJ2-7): KAGVTQTPRYLIKTRGQQVTLSCSPISGHRSVSWYQQTPGQGLQFLFEYFSETQRNKGNFPGRFSGRQFSNSRSEMNVSTLELGDSALYLCASSPGRRTHEQYFGPGTRLTVT.